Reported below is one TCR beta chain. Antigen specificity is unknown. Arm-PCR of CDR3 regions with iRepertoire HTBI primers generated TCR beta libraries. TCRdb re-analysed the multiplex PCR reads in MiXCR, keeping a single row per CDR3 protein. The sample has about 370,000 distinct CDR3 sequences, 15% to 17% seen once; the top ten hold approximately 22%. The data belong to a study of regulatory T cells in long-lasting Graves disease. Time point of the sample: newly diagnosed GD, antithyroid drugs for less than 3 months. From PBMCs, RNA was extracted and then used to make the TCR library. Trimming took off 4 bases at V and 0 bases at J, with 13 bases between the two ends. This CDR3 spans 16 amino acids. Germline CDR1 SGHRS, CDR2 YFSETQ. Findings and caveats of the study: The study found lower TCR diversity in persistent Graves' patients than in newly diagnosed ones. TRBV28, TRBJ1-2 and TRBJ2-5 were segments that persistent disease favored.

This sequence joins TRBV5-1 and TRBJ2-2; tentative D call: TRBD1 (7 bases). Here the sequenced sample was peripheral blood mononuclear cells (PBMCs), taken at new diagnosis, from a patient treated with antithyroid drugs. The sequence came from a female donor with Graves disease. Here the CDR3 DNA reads TGCGCCAGCAGCCCGCAGGGGGGAACGAACACCGGGGAGCTGTTTTTT. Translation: CASSPQGGTNTGELFF.